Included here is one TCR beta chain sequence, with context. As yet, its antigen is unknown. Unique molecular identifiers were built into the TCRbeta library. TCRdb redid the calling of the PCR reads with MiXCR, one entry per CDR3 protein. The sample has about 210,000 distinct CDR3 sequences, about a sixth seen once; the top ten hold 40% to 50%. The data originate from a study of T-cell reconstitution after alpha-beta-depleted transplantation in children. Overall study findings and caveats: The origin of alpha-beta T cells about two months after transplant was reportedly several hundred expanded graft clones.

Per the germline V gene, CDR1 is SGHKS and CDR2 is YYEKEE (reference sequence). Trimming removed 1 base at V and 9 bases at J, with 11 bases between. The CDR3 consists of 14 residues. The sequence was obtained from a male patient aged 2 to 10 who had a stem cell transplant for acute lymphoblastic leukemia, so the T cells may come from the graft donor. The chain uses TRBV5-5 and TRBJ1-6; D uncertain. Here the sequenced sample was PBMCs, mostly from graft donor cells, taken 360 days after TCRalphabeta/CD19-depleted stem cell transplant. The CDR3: CASSLSFLSSPLHF. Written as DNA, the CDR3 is TGTGCCAGCAGCTTGAGTTTTCTTAGTTCACCCCTCCACTTT.